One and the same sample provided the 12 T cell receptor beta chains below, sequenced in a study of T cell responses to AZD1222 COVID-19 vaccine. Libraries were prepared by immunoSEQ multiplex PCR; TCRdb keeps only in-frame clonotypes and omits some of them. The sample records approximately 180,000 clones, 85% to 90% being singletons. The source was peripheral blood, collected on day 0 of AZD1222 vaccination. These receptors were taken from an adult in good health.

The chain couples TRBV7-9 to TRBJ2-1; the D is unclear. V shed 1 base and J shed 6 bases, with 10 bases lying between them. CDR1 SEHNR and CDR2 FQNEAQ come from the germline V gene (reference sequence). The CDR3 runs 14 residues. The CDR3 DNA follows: TGTGCCAGCAGCTTAGGAGGAACTTCCAATGAGCAGTTCTTC. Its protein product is CASSLGGTSNEQFF.

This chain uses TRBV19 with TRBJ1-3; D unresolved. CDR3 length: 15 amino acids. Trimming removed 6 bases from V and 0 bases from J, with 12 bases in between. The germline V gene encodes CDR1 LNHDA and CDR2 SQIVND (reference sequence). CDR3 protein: CASRPFRDSGNTIYF. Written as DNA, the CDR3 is TGTGCCAGTAGACCCTTCCGGGACTCTGGAAACACCATATATTTT.

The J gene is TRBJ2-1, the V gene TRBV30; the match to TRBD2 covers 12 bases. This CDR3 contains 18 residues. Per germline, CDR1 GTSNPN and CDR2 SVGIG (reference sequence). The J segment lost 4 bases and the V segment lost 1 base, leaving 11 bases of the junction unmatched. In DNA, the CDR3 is TGTGCCTGGAGTGCCGGGACTAGCGGGCGAGCCTTATACAATGAGCAGTTCTTC. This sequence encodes CAWSAGTSGRALYNEQFF.

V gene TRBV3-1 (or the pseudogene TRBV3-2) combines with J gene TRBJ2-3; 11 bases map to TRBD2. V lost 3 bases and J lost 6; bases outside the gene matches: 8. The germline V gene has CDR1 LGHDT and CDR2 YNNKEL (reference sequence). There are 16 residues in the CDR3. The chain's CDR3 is CASSQSLAGVADTQYF. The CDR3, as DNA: TGTGCCAGCAGCCAGTCACTAGCGGGGGTAGCGGATACGCAGTATTTT.

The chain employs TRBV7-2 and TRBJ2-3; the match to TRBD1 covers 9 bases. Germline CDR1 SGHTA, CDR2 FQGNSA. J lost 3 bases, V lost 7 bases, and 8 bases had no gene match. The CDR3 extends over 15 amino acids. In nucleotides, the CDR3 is TGTGCCAGCACAGCCACGGGACAGGGTACAGATACGCAGTATTTT. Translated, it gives CASTATGQGTDTQYF.

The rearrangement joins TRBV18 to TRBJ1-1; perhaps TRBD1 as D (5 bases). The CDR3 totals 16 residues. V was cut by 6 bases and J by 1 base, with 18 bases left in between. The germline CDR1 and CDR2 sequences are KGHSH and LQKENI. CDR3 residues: CASSHAPTGSNTEAFF. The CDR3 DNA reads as TGTGCCAGCTCGCACGCTCCAACAGGCTCGAACACTGAAGCTTTCTTT.

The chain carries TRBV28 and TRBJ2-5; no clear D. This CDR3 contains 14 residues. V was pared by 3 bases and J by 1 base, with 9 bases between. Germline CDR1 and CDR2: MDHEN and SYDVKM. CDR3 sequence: CASSFKYVQETQYF. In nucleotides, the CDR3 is TGTGCCAGCAGTTTTAAGTACGTCCAAGAGACCCAGTACTTC.

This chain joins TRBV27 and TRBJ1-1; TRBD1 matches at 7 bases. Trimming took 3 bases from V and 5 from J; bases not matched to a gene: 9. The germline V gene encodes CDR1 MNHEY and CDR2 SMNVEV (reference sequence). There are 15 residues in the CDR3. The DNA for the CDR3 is TGTGCCAGCAGTTTTCTCGGACAGGAGGGGACTGAAGCTTTCTTT. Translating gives CASSFLGQEGTEAFF.

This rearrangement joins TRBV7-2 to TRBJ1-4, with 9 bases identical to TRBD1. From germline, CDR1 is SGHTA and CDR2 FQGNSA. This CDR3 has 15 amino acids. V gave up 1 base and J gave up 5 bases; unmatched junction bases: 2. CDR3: CASSLGDRANEKLFF. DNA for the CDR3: TGTGCCAGCAGCTTAGGGGACAGGGCGAATGAAAAACTGTTTTTT.

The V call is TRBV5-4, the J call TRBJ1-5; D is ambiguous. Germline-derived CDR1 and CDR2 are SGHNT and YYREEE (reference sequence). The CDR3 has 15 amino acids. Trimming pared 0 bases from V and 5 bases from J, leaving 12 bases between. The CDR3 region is CASSLDRTAHQPQHF. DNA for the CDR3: TGTGCCAGCAGCTTGGATAGGACGGCCCATCAGCCCCAGCATTTT.

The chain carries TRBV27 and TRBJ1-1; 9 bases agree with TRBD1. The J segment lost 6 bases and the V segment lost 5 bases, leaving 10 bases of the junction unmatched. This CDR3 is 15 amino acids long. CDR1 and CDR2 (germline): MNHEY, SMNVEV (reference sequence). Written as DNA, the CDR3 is TGTGCCAGCAGTAAAGGACAGGGGAGGGGTCCTGAAGCTTTCTTT. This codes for CASSKGQGRGPEAFF.

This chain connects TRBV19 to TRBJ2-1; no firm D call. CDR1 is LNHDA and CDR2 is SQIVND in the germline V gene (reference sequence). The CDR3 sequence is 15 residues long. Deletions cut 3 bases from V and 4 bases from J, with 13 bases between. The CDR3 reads CASSMGSYSYNEQFF. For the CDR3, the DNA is TGTGCCAGTAGTATGGGCAGCTACTCTTACAATGAGCAGTTCTTC.